A selection of T cell receptor beta chains follows, all from one sample in a study of T cell responses to AZD1222 COVID-19 vaccine. Generated by immunoSEQ multiplex PCR, the TCRdb table keeps only in-frame clones and is missing some. Among 150,000 to 200,000 clones, more than 80% were seen once, and the ten largest hold 6.9%. The material was peripheral blood, obtained on day 0 of AZD1222 vaccination. These receptors all come from an adult in good health. Both conserved end residues are part of each CDR3. The D gene is left open where the match is weak. The size field is filled for only some rows; it gives once, few, many or a size class.

clone_size: -; v_call: TRBV25-1; d_call: -; j_call: TRBJ1-2; cdr3_nt: TGTGCCAGCAGTAAAATGACCGACCACTATGGCTACACCTTC; cdr3_aa: CASSKMTDHYGYTF
clone_size: -; v_call: TRBV4-1; d_call: TRBD1; j_call: TRBJ1-6; cdr3_nt: TGCGCCAGCAGCCAAGTCGACAGGGATAATTCACCTCTCCACTTT; cdr3_aa: CASSQVDRDNSPLHF
clone_size: -; v_call: TRBV6-2/TRBV6-3; d_call: -; j_call: TRBJ2-3; cdr3_nt: TGTGCCAGCAGTTACCCAGACTATGCCGGCACAGATACGCAGTATTTT; cdr3_aa: CASSYPDYAGTDTQYF
clone_size: once; v_call: TRBV6-5; d_call: -; j_call: TRBJ1-3; cdr3_nt: TGTGCCGGTTTCAGTGACTCTGGAAACACCATATATTTT; cdr3_aa: CAGFSDSGNTIYF
clone_size: -; v_call: TRBV21-1; d_call: -; j_call: TRBJ1-3; cdr3_nt: TGTGCCAGCAGCAAAGCTTCAGGACAGGGATCGGCTGGAAACACCATATATTTT; cdr3_aa: CASSKASGQGSAGNTIYF
clone_size: -; v_call: TRBV15; d_call: -; j_call: TRBJ1-4; cdr3_nt: TGTGCCACCAGCAGAGAGATCCAGAGGAATGAAAAACTGTTTTTT; cdr3_aa: CATSREIQRNEKLFF
clone_size: -; v_call: TRBV6-2/TRBV6-3; d_call: -; j_call: TRBJ2-3; cdr3_nt: TGTGCCAGCAGTTACTCAAGGGGCACAGATACGCAGTATTTT; cdr3_aa: CASSYSRGTDTQYF
clone_size: -; v_call: TRBV10-3; d_call: TRBD2; j_call: TRBJ2-3; cdr3_nt: TGTGCCATCAGCGGGACTAGCGATAAAGATACGCAGTATTTT; cdr3_aa: CAISGTSDKDTQYF
clone_size: -; v_call: TRBV10-3; d_call: -; j_call: TRBJ1-6; cdr3_nt: TGTGCCATCACGGGCAGCCTCTTCGGAAATTCACCCCTCCACTTT; cdr3_aa: CAITGSLFGNSPLHF
clone_size: -; v_call: TRBV7-8; d_call: -; j_call: TRBJ2-3; cdr3_nt: TGTGCCAGCAGCCTCCGGGACCGAGTACAGTATTTT; cdr3_aa: CASSLRDRVQYF
clone_size: once; v_call: TRBV6-5; d_call: -; j_call: TRBJ1-2; cdr3_nt: TGTGCCAGCAGTTACTCAAGGGGAGGTGGCTACACCTTC; cdr3_aa: CASSYSRGGGYTF
clone_size: -; v_call: TRBV7-3; d_call: TRBD1; j_call: TRBJ2-5; cdr3_nt: TGTGCCAGCAGCAGGACAGGGAGCGATCAAGAGACCCAGTACTTC; cdr3_aa: CASSRTGSDQETQYF
clone_size: -; v_call: TRBV29-1; d_call: -; j_call: TRBJ2-3; cdr3_nt: TGCAGCGTTAAAAGCACAGATACGCAGTATTTT; cdr3_aa: CSVKSTDTQYF
clone_size: once; v_call: TRBV12-3/TRBV12-4; d_call: -; j_call: TRBJ1-5; cdr3_nt: TGTGCCAGCTCCTCCACCACGAGGCAGCCCCAGCATTTT; cdr3_aa: CASSSTTRQPQHF
clone_size: -; v_call: TRBV5-5; d_call: -; j_call: TRBJ1-3; cdr3_nt: TGTGCCAGCAGCTCTTACTCTGGAAACACCATATATTTT; cdr3_aa: CASSSYSGNTIYF
clone_size: once; v_call: TRBV7-2; d_call: -; j_call: TRBJ1-1; cdr3_nt: TGTGCCAGCAGCCCACAACCGGGGGGCATTGAAGCTTTCTTT; cdr3_aa: CASSPQPGGIEAFF
clone_size: -; v_call: TRBV5-3; d_call: -; j_call: TRBJ2-3; cdr3_nt: TGTGCCAGAAGCCCCGGGACAAGGGGAGTTCCAGCAGATACGCAGTATTTT; cdr3_aa: CARSPGTRGVPADTQYF
clone_size: -; v_call: TRBV15; d_call: -; j_call: TRBJ1-5; cdr3_nt: TGTGCCACCAGCAGAGACAGGGGAGCTGGTCAGCCCCAGCATTTT; cdr3_aa: CATSRDRGAGQPQHF
clone_size: -; v_call: TRBV5-1; d_call: TRBD1; j_call: TRBJ2-3; cdr3_nt: TGCGCCAGCAGCATCGGACAGGGCCCAGATACGCAGTATTTT; cdr3_aa: CASSIGQGPDTQYF
clone_size: -; v_call: TRBV5-1; d_call: TRBD2; j_call: TRBJ2-1; cdr3_nt: TGCGCCAGCAGCTTGGTGGGGACTAGCGGGGGTTTGGACTACAATGAGCAGTTCTTC; cdr3_aa: CASSLVGTSGGLDYNEQFF
clone_size: -; v_call: TRBV12-3/TRBV12-4; d_call: -; j_call: TRBJ1-2; cdr3_nt: TGTGCCAGCAGTTTTCACAGGAACTTCGGCTACACCTTC; cdr3_aa: CASSFHRNFGYTF
clone_size: -; v_call: TRBV20-1; d_call: -; j_call: TRBJ1-1; cdr3_nt: TGCAGTGCGCCTGAAGCTTTCTTT; cdr3_aa: CSAPEAFF
clone_size: many; v_call: TRBV6-4; d_call: -; j_call: TRBJ2-1; cdr3_nt: TGTGCCAGCAGTGAAGCGGGCTACAATGAGCAGTTCTTC; cdr3_aa: CASSEAGYNEQFF
clone_size: -; v_call: TRBV27; d_call: -; j_call: TRBJ2-1; cdr3_nt: TGTGCCAGCAGTTTACTAGTGTCCGGGACTTACAATGAGCAGTTCTTC; cdr3_aa: CASSLLVSGTYNEQFF
clone_size: -; v_call: TRBV10-3; d_call: TRBD2; j_call: TRBJ2-2; cdr3_nt: TGTGCCATCAGTGAGGCTAGCGGGGGCCGGAACACCGGGGAGCTGTTTTTT; cdr3_aa: CAISEASGGRNTGELFF
clone_size: -; v_call: TRBV19; d_call: -; j_call: TRBJ2-3; cdr3_nt: TGTGCCAGTAAAGTGGGGCGGAACACAGATACGCAGTATTTT; cdr3_aa: CASKVGRNTDTQYF
clone_size: -; v_call: TRBV3-1/TRBV3-2; d_call: TRBD2; j_call: TRBJ2-3; cdr3_nt: TGTGCCAGCAGCCCCCCACTGAGGTGGGGGGGGATCACAGATACGCAGTATTTT; cdr3_aa: CASSPPLRWGGITDTQYF
clone_size: -; v_call: TRBV7-2; d_call: -; j_call: TRBJ1-5; cdr3_nt: TGTGCCAGCAGCCCCCTGTCGGGGGGGGTCATCTCTCAGCCCCAGCATTTT; cdr3_aa: CASSPLSGGVISQPQHF
clone_size: -; v_call: TRBV7-2; d_call: TRBD1; j_call: TRBJ2-7; cdr3_nt: TGTGCCAGCAGCCTCACCGGGACAGATCACTACGAGCAGTACTTC; cdr3_aa: CASSLTGTDHYEQYF
clone_size: -; v_call: TRBV4-1; d_call: -; j_call: TRBJ1-5; cdr3_nt: TGCGCCAGCAGCCAAGAAGGACATGTTGTGTTTGGGCAGCCCCAGCATTTT; cdr3_aa: CASSQEGHVVFGQPQHF
clone_size: -; v_call: TRBV7-8; d_call: -; j_call: TRBJ2-7; cdr3_nt: TGTGCCAGCCAAGAAACACCGGAGGGTTCGGGAGAGCAGTACTTC; cdr3_aa: CASQETPEGSGEQYF
clone_size: -; v_call: TRBV19; d_call: -; j_call: TRBJ1-4; cdr3_nt: TGTGCCAGTAGAGACAGGACAACCGAAGAACTGTTTTTT; cdr3_aa: CASRDRTTEELFF
clone_size: -; v_call: TRBV5-5; d_call: TRBD1; j_call: TRBJ2-2; cdr3_nt: TGTGCCAGCAGTAAACCACAGGGGGTCAACACCGGGGAGCTGTTTTTT; cdr3_aa: CASSKPQGVNTGELFF
clone_size: -; v_call: TRBV5-1; d_call: TRBD1; j_call: TRBJ1-5; cdr3_nt: TGCGCCAGCAGCGATGGGACAGGGGGTAGCAATCAGCCCCAGCATTTT; cdr3_aa: CASSDGTGGSNQPQHF
clone_size: -; v_call: TRBV27; d_call: -; j_call: TRBJ2-2; cdr3_nt: TGTGCCAGCAGTGCCTCCCCTTTTGGCCCCGGGGAGCTGTTTTTT; cdr3_aa: CASSASPFGPGELFF
clone_size: few; v_call: TRBV5-1; d_call: -; j_call: TRBJ1-5; cdr3_nt: TGCGCCAGCAGCTTGGGGGACAATCGAACGCCCCAGCATTTT; cdr3_aa: CASSLGDNRTPQHF
clone_size: -; v_call: TRBV7-3; d_call: -; j_call: TRBJ1-6; cdr3_nt: TGTGCCAGCAGCCCGACTGGGGGGGGCGCGGGAAATTCACCCCTCCACTTT; cdr3_aa: CASSPTGGGAGNSPLHF
clone_size: -; v_call: TRBV9; d_call: TRBD2; j_call: TRBJ2-2; cdr3_nt: TGTGCCAGCAGCCCAGCCGGGACTAGCGGGGGGGGTACCGGGGAGCTGTTTTTT; cdr3_aa: CASSPAGTSGGGTGELFF
clone_size: -; v_call: TRBV3-1/TRBV3-2; d_call: -; j_call: TRBJ1-2; cdr3_nt: TGTGCCAGCAGAGGGACAAAGGACTATGGCTACACCTTC; cdr3_aa: CASRGTKDYGYTF
clone_size: few; v_call: TRBV6-6; d_call: -; j_call: TRBJ1-2; cdr3_nt: TGTGCCAGCAGAGAGAGTAGACGTTACAACTATGGCTACACCTTC; cdr3_aa: CASRESRRYNYGYTF
clone_size: -; v_call: TRBV5-1; d_call: -; j_call: TRBJ2-5; cdr3_nt: TGCGCCAGCAGCCAAGACAGAGAGACCCAGTACTTC; cdr3_aa: CASSQDRETQYF
clone_size: once; v_call: TRBV5-1; d_call: -; j_call: TRBJ2-2; cdr3_nt: TGCGCCAGCAGCATAAACAGTTACACCGGGGAGCTGTTTTTT; cdr3_aa: CASSINSYTGELFF
clone_size: -; v_call: TRBV23-1; d_call: -; j_call: TRBJ1-1; cdr3_nt: TGCGCCAGCAGAGCGAACGGGACACTTGAAGCTTTCTTT; cdr3_aa: CASRANGTLEAFF
clone_size: -; v_call: TRBV20-1; d_call: -; j_call: TRBJ1-3; cdr3_nt: TGCAGTGCGAGCGTGAGAAACACCATATATTTT; cdr3_aa: CSASVRNTIYF
clone_size: -; v_call: TRBV5-1; d_call: TRBD1; j_call: TRBJ1-2; cdr3_nt: TGCGCCAGCAGCTTGACGGGACAGGGTCCCTATGGCTACACCTTC; cdr3_aa: CASSLTGQGPYGYTF
clone_size: -; v_call: TRBV4-3; d_call: -; j_call: TRBJ2-7; cdr3_nt: TGCGCCAGCAGCCAAGACAGGTCTCCCTCCTACGAGCAGTACTTC; cdr3_aa: CASSQDRSPSYEQYF
clone_size: -; v_call: TRBV28; d_call: TRBD1; j_call: TRBJ2-2; cdr3_nt: TGTGCCAGCACGGAGACAGGGGTCACCGGGGAGCTGTTTTTT; cdr3_aa: CASTETGVTGELFF
clone_size: -; v_call: TRBV2; d_call: TRBD1; j_call: TRBJ2-7; cdr3_nt: TGTGCCAGCACGGGACAGGGGGCGCGGGAGCAGTACTTC; cdr3_aa: CASTGQGAREQYF
clone_size: -; v_call: TRBV19; d_call: TRBD2; j_call: TRBJ2-1; cdr3_nt: TGTGCCAGTAGTATGGGGGGACTAGCCTACAATGAGCAGTTCTTC; cdr3_aa: CASSMGGLAYNEQFF
clone_size: -; v_call: TRBV9; d_call: -; j_call: TRBJ2-3; cdr3_nt: TGTGCCAGCAGCGGAAGTAACTCGGTAGATACGCAGTATTTT; cdr3_aa: CASSGSNSVDTQYF